Described below is a single T cell receptor beta chain sequence and its context. What it binds is not known. This sample is drawn from a study of CD8+ T cells in alopecia areata. Study findings and constraints: Relative to mice, TCR sharing across patients was less clear, a difference possibly HLA-related. Affected scalp, especially in alopecia totalis/universalis, had a higher clonality than normal scalp did. Tofacitinib did not eliminate many expanded lesional clones from scalp or blood.

Germline lookup yields CDR1 GTSNPN and CDR2 SVGIG (reference sequence). The CDR3 is 16 residues long. The J segment lost 4 bases and the V segment lost 0 bases, leaving 6 bases of the junction unmatched. cDNA prepared by RNA extraction and subsequent reverse transcription served as the template for sequencing. Produced via immunoSEQ multiplex PCR; TCRdb's table is partial and in-frame only. This table has around 200,000 clones, 64% appearing once. Described treatment: oral pan-JAK inhibitor, 5-10 mg twice daily. The chain joins TRBV30 to TRBJ1-6; 7 bases agree with TRBD1. This TCR derives from a human donor with alopecia areata. The sample in question was CD4+ T cells sorted from blood, obtained at week 4, from a patient treated with tofacitinib. CDR3: CAWSVRGTEYNSPLHF. In DNA form, the CDR3 reads TGTGCCTGGAGTGTTCGAGGGACAGAGTATAATTCACCCCTCCACTTT.